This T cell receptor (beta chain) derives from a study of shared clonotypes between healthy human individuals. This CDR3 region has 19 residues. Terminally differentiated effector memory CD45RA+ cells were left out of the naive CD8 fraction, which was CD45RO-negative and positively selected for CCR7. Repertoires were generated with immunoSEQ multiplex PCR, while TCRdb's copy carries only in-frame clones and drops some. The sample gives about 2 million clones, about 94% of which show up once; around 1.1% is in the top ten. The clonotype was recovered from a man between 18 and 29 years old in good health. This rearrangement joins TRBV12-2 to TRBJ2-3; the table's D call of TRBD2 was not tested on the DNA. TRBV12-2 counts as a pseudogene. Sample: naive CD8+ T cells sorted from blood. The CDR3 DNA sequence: TGTGCAAGTCGCTTAGATTTCTACCGTGCGGGAGGGGAACAAGATACGCAGTATTTT. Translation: CASRLDFYRAGGEQDTQYF.